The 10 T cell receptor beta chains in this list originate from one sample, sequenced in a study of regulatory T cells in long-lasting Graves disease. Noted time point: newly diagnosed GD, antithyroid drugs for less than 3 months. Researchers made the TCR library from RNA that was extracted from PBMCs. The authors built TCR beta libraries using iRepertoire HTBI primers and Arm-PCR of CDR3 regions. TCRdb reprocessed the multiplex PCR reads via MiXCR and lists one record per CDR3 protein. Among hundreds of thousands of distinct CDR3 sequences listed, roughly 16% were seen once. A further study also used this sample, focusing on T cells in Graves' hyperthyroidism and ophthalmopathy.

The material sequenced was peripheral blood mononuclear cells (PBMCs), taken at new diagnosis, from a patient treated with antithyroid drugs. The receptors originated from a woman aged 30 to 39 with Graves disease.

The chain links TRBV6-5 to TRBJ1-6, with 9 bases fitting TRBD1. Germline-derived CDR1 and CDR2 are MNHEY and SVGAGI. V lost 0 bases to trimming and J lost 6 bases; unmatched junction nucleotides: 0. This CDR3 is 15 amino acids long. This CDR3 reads CASSYSTGGNSPLHF. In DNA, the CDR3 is TGTGCCAGCAGTTACTCGACAGGGGGTAATTCACCCCTCCACTTT.

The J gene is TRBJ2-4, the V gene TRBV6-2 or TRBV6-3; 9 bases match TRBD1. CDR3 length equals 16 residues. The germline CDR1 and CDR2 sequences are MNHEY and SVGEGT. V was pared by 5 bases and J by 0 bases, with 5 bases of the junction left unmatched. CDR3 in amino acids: CASSLGQGLAKNIQYF. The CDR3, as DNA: TGTGCCAGCAGTCTGGGACAGGGCCTAGCCAAAAACATTCAGTACTTC.

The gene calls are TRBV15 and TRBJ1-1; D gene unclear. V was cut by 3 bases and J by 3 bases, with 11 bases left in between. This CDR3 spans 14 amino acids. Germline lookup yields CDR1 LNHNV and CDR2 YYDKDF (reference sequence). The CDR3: CATSRRNWDTEAFF. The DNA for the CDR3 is TGTGCCACCAGCAGGCGGAATTGGGACACTGAAGCTTTCTTT.

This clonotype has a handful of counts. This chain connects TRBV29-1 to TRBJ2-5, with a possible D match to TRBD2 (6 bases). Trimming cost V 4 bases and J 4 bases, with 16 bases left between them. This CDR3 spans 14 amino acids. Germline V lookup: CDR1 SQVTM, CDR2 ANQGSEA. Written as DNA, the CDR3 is TGCAGCGTTGCTGCAGGCGGGGCCCTAGAGACCCAGTACTTC. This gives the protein CSVAAGGALETQYF.

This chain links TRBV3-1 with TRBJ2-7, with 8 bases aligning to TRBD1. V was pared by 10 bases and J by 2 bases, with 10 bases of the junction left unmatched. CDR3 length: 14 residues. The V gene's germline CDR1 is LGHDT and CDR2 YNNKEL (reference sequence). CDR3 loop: CATSYSTGAYEQYF. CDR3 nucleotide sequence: TGTGCCACCTCGTATTCGACAGGGGCCTACGAGCAGTACTTC.

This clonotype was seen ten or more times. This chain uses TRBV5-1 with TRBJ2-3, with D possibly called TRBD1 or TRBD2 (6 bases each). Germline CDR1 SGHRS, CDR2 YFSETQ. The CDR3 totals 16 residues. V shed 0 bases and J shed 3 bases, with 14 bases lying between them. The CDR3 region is CASSLAGGPATDTQYF. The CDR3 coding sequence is TGCGCCAGCAGCTTGGCTGGGGGGCCGGCTACAGATACGCAGTATTTT. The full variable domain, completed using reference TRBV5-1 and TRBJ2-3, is KAGVTQTPRYLIKTRGQQVTLSCSPISGHRSVSWYQQTPGQGLQFLFEYFSETQRNKGNFPGRFSGRQFSNSRSEMNVSTLELGDSALYLCASSLAGGPATDTQYFGPGTRLTVL.

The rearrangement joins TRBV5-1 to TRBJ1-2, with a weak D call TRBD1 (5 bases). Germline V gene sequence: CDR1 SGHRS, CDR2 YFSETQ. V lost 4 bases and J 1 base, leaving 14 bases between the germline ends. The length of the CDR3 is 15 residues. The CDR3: CASSLGDLINYGYTF. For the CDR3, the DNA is TGCGCCAGCAGCCTGGGGGATCTGATTAACTATGGCTACACCTTC.

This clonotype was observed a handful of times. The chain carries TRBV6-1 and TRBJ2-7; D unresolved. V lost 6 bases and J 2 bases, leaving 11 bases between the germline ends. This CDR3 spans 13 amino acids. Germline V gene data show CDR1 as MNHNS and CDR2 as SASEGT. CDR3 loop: CASSVAATYEQYF. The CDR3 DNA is TGTGCCAGCAGCGTAGCTGCAACCTACGAGCAGTACTTC.

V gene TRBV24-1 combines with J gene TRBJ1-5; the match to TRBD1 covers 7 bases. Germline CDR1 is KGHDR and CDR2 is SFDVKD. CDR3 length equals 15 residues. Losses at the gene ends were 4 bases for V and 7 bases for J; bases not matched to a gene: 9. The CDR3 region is CATSDPAGGGQPQHF. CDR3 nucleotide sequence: TGTGCCACCAGTGACCCAGCAGGGGGAGGACAGCCCCAGCATTTT.

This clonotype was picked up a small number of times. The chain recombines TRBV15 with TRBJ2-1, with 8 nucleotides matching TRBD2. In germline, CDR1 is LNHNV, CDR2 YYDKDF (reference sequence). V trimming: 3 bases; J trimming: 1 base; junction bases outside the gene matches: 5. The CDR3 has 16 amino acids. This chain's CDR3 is CATSRLAGPSYNEQFF. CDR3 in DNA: TGTGCCACCAGCAGGCTAGCGGGTCCTTCCTACAATGAGCAGTTCTTC.